This T cell receptor beta chain originates from a study of blood T cell repertoires in COVID-19. About the study: Acute-phase and convalescent COVID-19 samples originated in the United States, Italy and Spain. From T cells, B-cell-depleted T cells, or PBMCs came the material, which was cDNA or gDNA.

CDR1 is SNHLY and CDR2 is FYNNEI in the germline V gene. This CDR3 has 13 amino acids. Trimming cost V 2 bases and J 11 bases, with 16 bases left between them. Authors' methods: Researchers report that nucleated cell counts were estimated from reference gene primer amplification. The method was immunoSEQ multiplex PCR; TCRdb's version includes in-frame clones alone and lacks a portion of them. The V and J calls and clone size come from that table; D and trimming were worked out from the DNA. The sample lists 55,000 to 70,000 clones, about 78% occurring once. The source of this sequence is a human donor in a cohort sampled during active COVID-19. The specimen was peripheral blood. The rearrangement uses TRBV2 and TRBJ2-7; D is uncertain. The CDR3 protein is CASSESLSSGEYF. The DNA of the CDR3 is TGTGCCAGCAGTGAATCTTTATCGTCCGGAGAGTACTTC.